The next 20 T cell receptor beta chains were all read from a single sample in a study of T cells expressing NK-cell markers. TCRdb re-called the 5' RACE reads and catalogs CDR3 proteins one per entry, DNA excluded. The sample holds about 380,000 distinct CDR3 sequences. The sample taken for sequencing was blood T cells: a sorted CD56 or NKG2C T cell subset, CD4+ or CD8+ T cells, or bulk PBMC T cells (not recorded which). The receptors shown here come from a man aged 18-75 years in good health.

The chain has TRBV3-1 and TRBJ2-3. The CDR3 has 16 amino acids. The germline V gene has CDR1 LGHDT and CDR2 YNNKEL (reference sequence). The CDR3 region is CASSQVTQIRTDTQYF.

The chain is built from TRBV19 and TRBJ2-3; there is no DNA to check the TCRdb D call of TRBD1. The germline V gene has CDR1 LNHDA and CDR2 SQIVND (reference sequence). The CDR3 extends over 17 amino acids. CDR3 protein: CASSIDSAGRVTDTQYF. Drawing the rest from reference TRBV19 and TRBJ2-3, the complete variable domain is DGGITQSPKYLFRKEGQNVTLSCEQNLNHDAMYWYRQDPGQGLRLIYYSQIVNDFQKGDIAEGYSVSREKKESFPLTVTSAQKNPTAFYLCASSIDSAGRVTDTQYFGPGTRLTVL.

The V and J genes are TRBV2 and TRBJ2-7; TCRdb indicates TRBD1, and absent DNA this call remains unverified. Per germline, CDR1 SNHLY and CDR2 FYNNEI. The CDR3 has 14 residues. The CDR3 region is CASSEGTGNGEQYF.

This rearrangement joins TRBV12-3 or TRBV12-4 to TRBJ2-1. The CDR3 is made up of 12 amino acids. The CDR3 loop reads CASNNDGNEQFF.

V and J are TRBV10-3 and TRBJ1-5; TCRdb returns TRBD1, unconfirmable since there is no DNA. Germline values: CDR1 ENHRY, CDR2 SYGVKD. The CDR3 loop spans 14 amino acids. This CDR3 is CAISEWDNNQPQHF.

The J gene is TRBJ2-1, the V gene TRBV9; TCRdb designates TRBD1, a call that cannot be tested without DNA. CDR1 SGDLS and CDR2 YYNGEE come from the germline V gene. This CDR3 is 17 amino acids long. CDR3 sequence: CASSPRSIAGAKSEQFF.

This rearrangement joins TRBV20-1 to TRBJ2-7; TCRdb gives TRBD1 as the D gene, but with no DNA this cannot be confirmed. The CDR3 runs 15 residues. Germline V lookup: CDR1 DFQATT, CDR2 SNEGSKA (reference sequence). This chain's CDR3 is CSASPRTGLSYEQYF.

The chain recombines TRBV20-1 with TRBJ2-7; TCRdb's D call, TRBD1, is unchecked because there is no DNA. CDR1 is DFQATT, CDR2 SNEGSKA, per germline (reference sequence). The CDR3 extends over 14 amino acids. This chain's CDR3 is CSASLHPGDHEQYF.

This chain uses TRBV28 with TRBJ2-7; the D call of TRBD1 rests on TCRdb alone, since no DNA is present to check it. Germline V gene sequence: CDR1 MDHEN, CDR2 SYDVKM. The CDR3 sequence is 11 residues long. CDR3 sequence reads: CATKGDYEQYF.

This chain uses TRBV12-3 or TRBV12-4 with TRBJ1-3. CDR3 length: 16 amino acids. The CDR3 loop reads CASSLTPGISGNTIYF.

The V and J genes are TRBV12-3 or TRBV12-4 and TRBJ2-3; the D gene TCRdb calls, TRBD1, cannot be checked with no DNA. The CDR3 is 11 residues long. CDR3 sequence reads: CASSLGTVAYF.

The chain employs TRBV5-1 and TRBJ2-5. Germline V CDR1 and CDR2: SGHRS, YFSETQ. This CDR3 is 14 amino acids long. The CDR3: CASTQLYKEETQYF.

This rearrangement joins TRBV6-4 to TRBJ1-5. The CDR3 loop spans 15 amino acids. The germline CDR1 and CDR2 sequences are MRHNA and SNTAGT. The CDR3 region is CASSVPGPFNQPQHF.

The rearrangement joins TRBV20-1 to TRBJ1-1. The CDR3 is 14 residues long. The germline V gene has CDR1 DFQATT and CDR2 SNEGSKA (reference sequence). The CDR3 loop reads CSARALPGVGEAFF.

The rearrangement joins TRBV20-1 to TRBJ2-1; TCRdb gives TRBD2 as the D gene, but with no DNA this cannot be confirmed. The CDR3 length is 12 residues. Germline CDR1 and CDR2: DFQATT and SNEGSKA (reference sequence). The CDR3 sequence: CSAPRTSDEQFF.

CDR3: CASKEGAFEKLFF. The V gene is TRBV12-3 or TRBV12-4, the J gene TRBJ1-4; the D call of TRBD1 rests on TCRdb alone, since no DNA is present to check it. This CDR3 is 13 amino acids long.

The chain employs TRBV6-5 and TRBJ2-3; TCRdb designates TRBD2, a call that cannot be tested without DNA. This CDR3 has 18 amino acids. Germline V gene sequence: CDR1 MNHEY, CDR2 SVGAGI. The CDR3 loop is CASSYRRTSGISTDTQYF.

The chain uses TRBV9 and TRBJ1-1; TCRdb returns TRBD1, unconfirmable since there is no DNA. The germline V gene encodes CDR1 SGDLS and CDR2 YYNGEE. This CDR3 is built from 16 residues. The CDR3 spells CASSADRTGGATEAFF.

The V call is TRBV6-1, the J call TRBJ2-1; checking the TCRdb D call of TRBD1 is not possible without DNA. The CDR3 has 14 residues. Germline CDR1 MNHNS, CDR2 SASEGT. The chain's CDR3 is CASAPKRSYNEQFF.

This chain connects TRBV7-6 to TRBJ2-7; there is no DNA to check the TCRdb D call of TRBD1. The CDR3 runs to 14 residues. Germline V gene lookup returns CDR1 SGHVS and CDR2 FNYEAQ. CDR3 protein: CASSLQGPKYEQYF.